This T cell receptor beta chain was profiled in a study of Graves' ophthalmopathy and Graves' hyperthyroidism. Findings and limits, study-wide: For predicting ophthalmopathy progression, the model had 55% to 71% sensitivity and around 72% specificity. Blood was where most expanded thyroid clonotypes above 0.001 frequency also turned up.

As to this clonotype: As yet, its antigen is unknown.

Per germline, CDR1 MNHNS and CDR2 SASEGT. The CDR3 consists of 13 residues. With V trimmed by 6 bases and J by 6 bases, 5 bases remained unmatched. The authors amplified TCR beta CDR3 regions from RNA transcripts. An opening RT-PCR round employed HTBI primers and preceded a second-round multiplex PCR. TCRdb redid the calling of the multiplex PCR reads with MiXCR, one entry per CDR3 protein. The table records fewer than 350,000 distinct CDR3 sequences, 17% of them present only once. Exclusion applied to patients with other autoimmune diseases, uncontrolled infections, pregnancy or lactation. Clinical symptoms, serum thyroxine, TRAb, thyroid ultrasound and orbital computed tomography determined diagnosis.

The gene calls are TRBV6-1 and TRBJ1-1; 9 nucleotides match TRBD1. Specimen: peripheral blood. The receptor's source is an adult man with Graves' ophthalmopathy. CDR3 sequence: CASRMTGGAEAFF. The CDR3 DNA reads as TGTGCCAGCAGGATGACAGGGGGTGCTGAAGCTTTCTTT.